The 6 T cell receptor beta chains listed next were all sequenced from one sample in a study of metastatic and nonmetastatic thyroid tumors. No patient received treatment before thyroid surgery. Using MiXCR, TCRdb reanalyzed the PCR reads. The sample contains approximately 30,000 clones, under 25% of which appear only once. The material sequenced was blood. Receptors originate from a female donor with papillary thyroid cancer or a benign thyroid nodule (not recorded which). Some clones in this sample may be carry-over from other donors' samples.

There are many counts of this clone. The chain carries TRBV10-1 and TRBJ2-3, with TRBD2 identical over 7 bases. In germline, CDR1 is WNHNN, CDR2 SYGVQD (reference sequence). The CDR3 contains 19 residues. V gave up 0 bases and J gave up 6 bases; unmatched junction bases: 18. The CDR3 spells CASSESPLTSKGPGDTQYF. CDR3 in DNA: TGCGCCAGCAGTGAGTCACCCCTGACTAGCAAGGGACCTGGGGATACGCAGTATTTT.

There are many counts of this clone. The chain uses TRBV27 and TRBJ2-7; D may be TRBD1 (7 bases). Germline V gene data show CDR1 as MNHEY and CDR2 as SMNVEV (reference sequence). CDR3 length: 14 amino acids. The V and J ends lost 3 bases and 3 bases respectively, with 12 bases between them. The CDR3 is CASSLGGTVYEQYF. CDR3 nucleotides: TGTGCCAGCAGTTTGGGCGGGACAGTCTACGAGCAGTACTTC.

This clone was seen repeatedly, ten times or more. V usage is TRBV28 and J usage is TRBJ2-7, with TRBD1 matching 8 bases. This CDR3 contains 14 residues. CDR1 MDHEN and CDR2 SYDVKM come from the germline V gene. V shed 10 bases, J shed 3 bases, and the junction held 11 bases outside the gene matches. The CDR3 protein is CATSNRGSSYEQYF. CDR3 nucleotide sequence: TGTGCCACTTCAAACAGGGGGAGTAGCTACGAGCAGTACTTC. Looking up the rest from reference TRBV28 and TRBJ2-7 gives the full variable domain: DVKVTQSSRYLVKRTGEKVFLECVQDMDHENMFWYRQDPGLGLRLIYFSYDVKMKEKGDIPEGYSVSREKKERFSLILESASTNQTSMYLCATSNRGSSYEQYFGPGTRLTVT.

This clone was seen at least ten times. This chain uses TRBV6-1 with TRBJ2-3, with D maybe TRBD1 (6 bases). V shed 6 bases and J shed 3 bases, with 16 bases lying between them. The CDR3 length is 15 residues. Germline values: CDR1 MNHNS, CDR2 SASEGT. CDR3 DNA: TGTGCCAGCAGAGGAACAGGGTCAGGTACAGATACGCAGTATTTT. Protein: CASRGTGSGTDTQYF.

This clone showed up many times. This chain links TRBV28 with TRBJ1-4; no firm D call. Germline CDR1 MDHEN, CDR2 SYDVKM. The CDR3 spans 10 residues. The CDR3 DNA is TGTGCGAGTTTTAGGGAAAAACTGTTTTTT. The encoded protein is CASFREKLFF.

This clone was picked up a small number of times. In this CDR3 the conserved last residue, phenylalanine or tryptophan, is missing, so a read error is likely. The chain employs TRBV6-2 or TRBV6-3 and TRBJ2-6; D remains ambiguous. Germline loops: CDR1 MNHEY, CDR2 SVGEGT. The CDR3 totals 15 residues. This chain's CDR3 is CAGSPPVYGANVLTL. In DNA form, the CDR3 reads TGTGCCGGCAGTCCTCCGGTCTATGGGGCCAACGTCCTGACTCTC.